This entry lists 9 T cell receptor beta chains sequenced from one sample in a study of CD8 T cells in ankylosing spondylitis. TCRdb analysed the 5' RACE reads with MiXCR anew, one entry per CDR3 protein. The sample includes around 300,000 distinct CDR3 sequences, 9.5% to 13% seen only once; the top ten take about 10%. What was sequenced was blood, either unsorted or a sorted T cell fraction (not recorded which). The source of these receptors is a female donor with ankylosing spondylitis or in good health (not recorded which).

There are a few counts of this clonotype. This rearrangement joins TRBV13 to TRBJ2-5; TRBD2 might be the D (5 bases). Germline CDR1 PRHDT, CDR2 FYEKMQ (reference sequence). The CDR3 covers 14 residues. V lost 7 bases and J lost 0, with 12 bases in between. The CDR3 coding sequence is TGTGCCAGCACCCCGGAGGCCCACCAAGAGACCCAGTACTTC. This gives the protein CASTPEAHQETQYF.

The sample holds many counts of this clonotype. V and J are TRBV3-1 and TRBJ1-1, with D tentatively TRBD1 (6 bases). The CDR3 spans 19 residues. The germline gives CDR1 LGHDT, CDR2 YNNKEL (reference sequence). The ends were cut back, 6 bases at V and 0 bases at J, with 26 bases in the middle. The CDR3 sequence: CASSTRGGQVFSMNTEAFF. CDR3 DNA sequence: TGTGCCAGCAGTACCCGAGGGGGGCAGGTTTTTTCCATGAACACTGAAGCTTTCTTT.

The chain joins TRBV6-5 to TRBJ2-1; 14 nucleotides align to TRBD2. J gave up 10 bases and V 2 bases, and 4 bases lay outside the gene matches. CDR3 length: 15 amino acids. The germline CDR1 and CDR2 sequences are MNHEY and SVGAGI. CDR3 in amino acids: CASSYGTSGRWEQFF. The CDR3 DNA sequence: TGTGCCAGCAGTTACGGGACTAGCGGGAGATGGGAGCAGTTCTTC.

This clonotype was counted many times. This chain links TRBV19 with TRBJ1-2, with D maybe TRBD1 (5 bases). This CDR3 comprises 13 residues. Germline V CDR1 and CDR2: LNHDA, SQIVND (reference sequence). Trimming cost V 7 bases and J 5 bases, with 14 bases left between them. In DNA, the CDR3 is TGTGCCAGTACGTCACAGGTTCTTTATGGCTACACCTTC. Its protein is CASTSQVLYGYTF.

The rearrangement uses TRBV6-1 and TRBJ2-7; the match to TRBD2 covers 9 bases. The CDR3 runs 13 residues. J was trimmed by 6 bases and V by 9 bases; bases with no gene match: 9. Per germline, CDR1 MNHNS and CDR2 SASEGT. The CDR3 region has the DNA TGTGCCAGTGGGAGACTAGCGGATGGCGAGCAGTACTTC. Translating it yields CASGRLADGEQYF.

The rearrangement links TRBV5-1 to TRBJ1-4; TRBD1 is a possible D gene (6 bases). The germline V and J ends were trimmed by 0 bases and 5 bases, with 11 bases remaining between them. Germline values: CDR1 SGHRS, CDR2 YFSETQ. This CDR3 has 15 residues. The CDR3: CASSLEGGSNEKLFF. In DNA form, the CDR3 reads TGCGCCAGCAGCTTGGAAGGGGGTTCCAATGAAAAACTGTTTTTT.

Notes on this clonotype: A much larger clone differs by one base, so this may be a read error. This chain connects TRBV29-1 to TRBJ2-1; 8 nucleotides agree with TRBD1. The CDR3 is made up of 14 amino acids. Germline CDR1 is SQVTM and CDR2 is ANQGSEA. CDR3 amino acids: CIVPGQALYNEQFF. The DNA of the CDR3 is TGCATCGTTCCGGGACAGGCGTTGTACAATGAGCAGTTCTTC.

This clonotype has at least ten counts. The chain is built from TRBV4-1 and TRBJ1-5, with TRBD1 identical over 10 bases. V lost 0 bases and J lost 4; bases outside the gene matches: 6. The germline gives CDR1 MGHRA, CDR2 YSYEKL. This CDR3 has 17 amino acids. The CDR3 DNA reads TGCGCCAGCAGCCAAGATCTGGGACAGGGGAGGAATCAGCCCCAGCATTTT. Amino acids: CASSQDLGQGRNQPQHF.

This clonotype was found a few times. The chain combines TRBV20-1 with TRBJ2-7; no clear D gene. The germline V gene encodes CDR1 DFQATT and CDR2 SNEGSKA (reference sequence). The V end lost 4 bases, the J end lost 2 bases, and 12 bases lay between the germline ends. The CDR3 loop spans 13 amino acids. The CDR3 spells CSATKDGPYEQYF. DNA of the CDR3: TGCAGTGCTACAAAAGACGGGCCCTACGAGCAGTACTTC.